Each of the 16 T cell receptor beta chains below was sequenced from the same sample in a study of T cells after yellow fever vaccination. TCRdb re-called the 5' RACE reads with MiXCR, one entry per CDR3 protein. The sample holds more than 110,000 distinct CDR3 sequences; approximately 6.6% are singletons and the top ten take under 0.7%. Sequencing was performed on CD4+ T cells sorted from PBMCs, taken 10 days after the yellow fever booster vaccination. The receptors were gathered from a man aged 30 to 45 who received the YFV17D yellow fever vaccine.

This clonotype was found many times. The rearrangement joins TRBV19 to TRBJ1-2, with unresolved D. CDR3 length equals 12 residues. Deletions cut 3 bases from V and 8 bases from J, with 10 bases between. Germline loops: CDR1 LNHDA, CDR2 SQIVND (reference sequence). The CDR3 loop is CASSINSGGYTF. The CDR3 DNA reads TGTGCCAGTAGTATTAACTCGGGGGGCTACACCTTC. Complete variable domain (other parts from reference TRBV19 and TRBJ1-2): DGGITQSPKYLFRKEGQNVTLSCEQNLNHDAMYWYRQDPGQGLRLIYYSQIVNDFQKGDIAEGYSVSREKKESFPLTVTSAQKNPTAFYLCASSINSGGYTFGSGTRLTVV.

This clonotype came up many times. V and J are TRBV12-3 or TRBV12-4 and TRBJ2-1, with D unclear. The V end lost 3 bases, the J end lost 0 bases, and 18 bases lay between the germline ends. The CDR3 loop spans 18 amino acids. Written as DNA, the CDR3 is TGTGCCAGCAGTTTTTCTCTTACCTCGGTGGGCTCCTACAATGAGCAGTTCTTC. Protein: CASSFSLTSVGSYNEQFF.

This clonotype has at least ten counts. The chain employs TRBV10-3 and TRBJ2-3, with 12 bases identical to TRBD1. After removal of 2 bases from V and 5 bases from J, the junction contained 5 bases not matched to a gene. The CDR3 contains 16 residues. From germline, CDR1 is ENHRY and CDR2 SYGVKD. The CDR3 loop is CAISEGDRGRGDTQYF. As DNA, the CDR3 is TGTGCCATCAGTGAGGGGGACAGGGGGCGGGGAGATACGCAGTATTTT.

In this sample, this clonotype turned up many times. This chain links TRBV7-6 with TRBJ2-7, with 9 bases aligning to TRBD2. This CDR3 is 14 amino acids long. With V trimmed by 0 bases and J by 3 bases, 0 bases remained unmatched. Germline V gene sequence: CDR1 SGHVS, CDR2 FNYEAQ. The chain's CDR3 is CASSLATSGYEQYF. DNA of the CDR3: TGTGCCAGCAGCTTAGCGACTAGCGGCTACGAGCAGTACTTC.

This clonotype was detected ten times or more. The chain links TRBV20-1 to TRBJ2-7; the match to TRBD2 covers 9 bases. Germline trimming cut 5 bases from V and 5 bases from J; bases unmatched to any gene: 13. CDR1 is DFQATT and CDR2 is SNEGSKA in the germline V gene (reference sequence). This CDR3 has 15 residues. The CDR3 DNA reads TGCAGTGCTTCACGACTAGCGGACACCCTGGACGAGCAGTACTTC. Protein: CSASRLADTLDEQYF.

This clonotype has a count of ten or more. The chain links TRBV7-4 to TRBJ2-7, with 11 bases aligning to TRBD2. J lost 3 bases, V lost 4 bases, and 8 bases had no gene match. Germline V gene sequence: CDR1 SGHVT, CDR2 SQSDAQ. The CDR3 runs to 16 residues. DNA of the CDR3: TGTGCCAGCAGCTCACCGGGACTAGCGGAAAGCTACGAGCAGTACTTC. Translated: CASSSPGLAESYEQYF.

This clonotype has at least ten counts. CDR3 coding DNA: TGTGCCAGCTCACCAGGGACCGGAGGGGAAAAACTGTTTTTT. The encoded protein is CASSPGTGGEKLFF. This sequence joins TRBV18 and TRBJ1-4; maybe TRBD1 (5 bases). Per germline, CDR1 KGHSH and CDR2 LQKENI. The V end lost 2 bases, the J end lost 8 bases, and 12 bases lay between the germline ends. There are 14 residues in the CDR3.

A few counts support this clonotype. V usage is TRBV20-1 and J usage is TRBJ2-6; TRBD2 aligns across 10 bases. V trimming: 6 bases; J trimming: 0 bases; junction bases outside the gene matches: 5. The CDR3 runs 16 residues. Germline CDR1 is DFQATT and CDR2 is SNEGSKA (reference sequence). The CDR3: CSAETSGASGANVLTF. CDR3 nucleotide sequence: TGCAGTGCAGAAACTAGCGGGGCCTCTGGGGCCAACGTCCTGACTTTC.

This clonotype was seen at least ten times. The CDR3 coding sequence is TGTGCCAGCAGCGGGGGGAAGACCCAGTACTTC. Translated: CASSGGKTQYF. The chain is built from TRBV7-2 and TRBJ2-5, with TRBD2 as a possible D gene (6 bases). Looked up from germline, CDR1 is SGHTA and CDR2 is FQGNSA. V lost 5 bases, J lost 6 bases, and 7 bases lay in between. The CDR3 covers 11 residues.

This clonotype came up many times. The J gene is TRBJ1-1, the V gene TRBV30, with D unclear. Trimming removed 8 bases at V and 4 bases at J, with 11 bases between. Germline V CDR1 and CDR2: GTSNPN, SVGIG (reference sequence). The CDR3 has 11 residues. The CDR3 DNA reads as TGTGCCCGTGGTTATCCCACTGAAGCTTTCTTT. The encoded protein is CARGYPTEAFF.

This clonotype was recorded at least ten times. This sequence joins TRBV14 and TRBJ2-3; 11 bases are a match to TRBD2. The CDR3 runs to 17 residues. The germline V gene encodes CDR1 SGHDN and CDR2 FVKESK. Losses at the gene ends were 2 bases for V and 6 bases for J; bases not matched to a gene: 10. The CDR3 region has the DNA TGTGCCAGCAGCCAACTGGTCCTAGCGGGAGGTGTGGATACGCAGTATTTT. Translation: CASSQLVLAGGVDTQYF.

This clonotype was found a few times. The chain has TRBV7-2 and TRBJ2-1; either TRBD1 or TRBD2 may fit D (5 bases each). There are 13 residues in the CDR3. CDR1 and CDR2 (germline): SGHTA, FQGNSA. V lost 6 bases and J lost 6, with 12 bases in between. CDR3 region: CASRGPASNEQFF. Here the CDR3 DNA reads TGTGCCAGCAGGGGACCGGCCTCCAATGAGCAGTTCTTC.

This clonotype has a handful of counts. The chain uses TRBV30 and TRBJ1-6, with TRBD1 as a possible D gene (6 bases). Deletions cut 0 bases from V and 8 bases from J, with 14 bases between. Germline V lookup: CDR1 GTSNPN, CDR2 SVGIG (reference sequence). This CDR3 is 15 amino acids long. CDR3 sequence (DNA): TGTGCCTGGAGTGTACTGTCGGAGGGGGATTCACCCCTCCACTTT. It encodes CAWSVLSEGDSPLHF.

In this sample, this clonotype turned up a few times. The chain couples TRBV19 to TRBJ2-3; no clear D. Germline assignment: CDR1 LNHDA and CDR2 SQIVND (reference sequence). The CDR3 length is 13 residues. Trimming shortened V by 5 bases and J by 6 bases, and 12 bases separated the two germline ends. Here the CDR3 reads CASSEGAADTQYF. For the CDR3, the DNA is TGTGCCAGTAGTGAAGGAGCCGCTGATACGCAGTATTTT. Variable domain in full (rest from reference TRBV19 and TRBJ2-3): DGGITQSPKYLFRKEGQNVTLSCEQNLNHDAMYWYRQDPGQGLRLIYYSQIVNDFQKGDIAEGYSVSREKKESFPLTVTSAQKNPTAFYLCASSEGAADTQYFGPGTRLTVL.

This clonotype was detected ten times or more. This rearrangement joins TRBV24-1 to TRBJ2-1; tentatively, D is TRBD2 (6 bases). The CDR3 has 15 amino acids. Germline assignment: CDR1 KGHDR and CDR2 SFDVKD. V was trimmed by 2 bases and J by 5 bases, leaving 12 bases between them. CDR3 sequence: CATSDSRTTHNEQFF. CDR3 DNA sequence: TGTGCCACCAGTGATTCTAGGACTACCCACAATGAGCAGTTCTTC.

This clonotype was observed many times. The chain employs TRBV7-8 and TRBJ2-1; TRBD2 aligns across 13 bases. This CDR3 contains 17 residues. Germline assignment: CDR1 SGHVS and CDR2 FQNEAQ. The junction had 11 bases not matched to a gene; V was cut back by 5 bases and J by 7 bases. CDR3 loop: CASSPHLGTSGINEQFF. The CDR3 DNA follows: TGTGCCAGCAGCCCCCATCTGGGGACTAGCGGGATAAATGAGCAGTTCTTC.